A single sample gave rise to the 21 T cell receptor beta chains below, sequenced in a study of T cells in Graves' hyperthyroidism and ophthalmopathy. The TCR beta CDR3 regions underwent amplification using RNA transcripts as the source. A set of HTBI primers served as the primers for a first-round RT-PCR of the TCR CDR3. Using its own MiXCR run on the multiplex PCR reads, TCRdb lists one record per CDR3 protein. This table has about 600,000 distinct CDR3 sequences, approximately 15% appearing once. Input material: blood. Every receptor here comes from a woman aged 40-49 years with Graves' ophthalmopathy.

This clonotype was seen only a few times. CDR3 sequence: CASSITGARYNEQFF. CDR3 DNA: TGTGCCAGCAGCATTACAGGGGCCCGCTACAATGAGCAGTTCTTC. This chain links TRBV7-9 with TRBJ2-1; 7 bases align to TRBD1. J lost 3 bases, V lost 5 bases, and 7 bases had no gene match. The CDR3 sequence is 15 residues long. Germline V gene lookup returns CDR1 SEHNR and CDR2 FQNEAQ (reference sequence).

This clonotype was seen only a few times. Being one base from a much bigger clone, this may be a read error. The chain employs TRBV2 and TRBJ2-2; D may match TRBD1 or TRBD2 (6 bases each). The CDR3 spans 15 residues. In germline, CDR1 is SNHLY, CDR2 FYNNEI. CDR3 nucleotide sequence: TGTGCCAGCAGGTGGCGGGAAGGGGACACCGGGGAGCTGGTTTTT. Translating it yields CASRWREGDTGELVF.

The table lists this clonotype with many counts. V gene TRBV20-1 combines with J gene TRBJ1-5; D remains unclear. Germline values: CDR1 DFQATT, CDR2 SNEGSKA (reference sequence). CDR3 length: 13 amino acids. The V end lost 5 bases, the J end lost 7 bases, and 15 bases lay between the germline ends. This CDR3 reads CSAGGRVEQPQHF. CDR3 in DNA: TGCAGTGCTGGTGGGAGGGTAGAACAGCCCCAGCATTTT.

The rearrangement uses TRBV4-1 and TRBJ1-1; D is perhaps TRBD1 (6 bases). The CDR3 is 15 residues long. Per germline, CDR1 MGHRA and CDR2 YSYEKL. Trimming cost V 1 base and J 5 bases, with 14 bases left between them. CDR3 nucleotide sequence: TGCGCCAGCAGCCAAGGTTGGGGAGGGGGGACTGAAGCTTTCTTT. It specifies CASSQGWGGGTEAFF.

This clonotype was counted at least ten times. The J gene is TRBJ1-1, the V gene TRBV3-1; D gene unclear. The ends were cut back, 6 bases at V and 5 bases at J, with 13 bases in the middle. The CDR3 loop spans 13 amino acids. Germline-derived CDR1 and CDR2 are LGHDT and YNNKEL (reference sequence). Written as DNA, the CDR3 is TGTGCCAGCAGTGGGATTAAAGAGACTGAAGCTTTCTTT. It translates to CASSGIKETEAFF.

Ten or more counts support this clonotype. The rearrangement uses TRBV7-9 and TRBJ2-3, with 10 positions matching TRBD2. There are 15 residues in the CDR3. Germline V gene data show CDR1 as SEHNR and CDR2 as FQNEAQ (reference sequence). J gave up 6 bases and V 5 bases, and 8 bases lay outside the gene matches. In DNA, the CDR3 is TGTGCCAGCAGCCCTAGCGGGGGTGTCGTGGATACGCAGTATTTT. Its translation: CASSPSGGVVDTQYF.

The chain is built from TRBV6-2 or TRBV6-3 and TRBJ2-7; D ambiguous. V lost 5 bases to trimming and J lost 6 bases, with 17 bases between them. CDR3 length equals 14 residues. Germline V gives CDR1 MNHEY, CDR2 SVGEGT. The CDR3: CASSQGRSTAEQYF. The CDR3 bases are TGTGCCAGCAGTCAAGGGCGGTCAACAGCCGAGCAGTACTTC.

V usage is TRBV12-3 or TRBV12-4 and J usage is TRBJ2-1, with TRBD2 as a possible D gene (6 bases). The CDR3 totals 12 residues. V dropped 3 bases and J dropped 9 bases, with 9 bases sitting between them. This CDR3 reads CASSFWDFEQFF. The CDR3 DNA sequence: TGTGCCAGCAGTTTCTGGGACTTTGAGCAGTTCTTC.

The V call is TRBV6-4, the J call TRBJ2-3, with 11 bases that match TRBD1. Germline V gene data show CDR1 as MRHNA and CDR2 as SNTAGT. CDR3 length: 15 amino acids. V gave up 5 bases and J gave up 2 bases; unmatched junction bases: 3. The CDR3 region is CASSPGQGDTDTQYF. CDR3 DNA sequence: TGTGCCAGCAGTCCGGGACAGGGGGACACAGATACGCAGTATTTT.

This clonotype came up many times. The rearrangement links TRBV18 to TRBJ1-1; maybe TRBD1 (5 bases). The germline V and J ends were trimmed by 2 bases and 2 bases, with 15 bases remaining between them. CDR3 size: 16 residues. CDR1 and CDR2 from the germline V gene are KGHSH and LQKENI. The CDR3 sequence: CASSPGGLDHNTEAFF. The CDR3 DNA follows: TGTGCCAGCTCACCAGGGGGTCTCGATCACAACACTGAAGCTTTCTTT.

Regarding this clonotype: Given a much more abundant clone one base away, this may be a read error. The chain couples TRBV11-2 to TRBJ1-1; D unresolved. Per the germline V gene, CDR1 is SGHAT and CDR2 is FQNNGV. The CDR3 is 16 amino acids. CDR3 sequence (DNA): TGTGCCAGCAGCTTAGATCTCGATTGGAGGAACACTGAAGTTTTCTTT. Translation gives CASSLDLDWRNTEVFF.

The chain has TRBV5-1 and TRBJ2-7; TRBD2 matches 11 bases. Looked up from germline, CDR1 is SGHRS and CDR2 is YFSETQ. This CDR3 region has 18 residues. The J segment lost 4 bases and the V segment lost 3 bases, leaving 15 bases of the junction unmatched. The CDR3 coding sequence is TGCGCCAGCAGCTCGACTACCCCCGGGACTAGCGGAAATTACGAGCAGTACTTC. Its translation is CASSSTTPGTSGNYEQYF. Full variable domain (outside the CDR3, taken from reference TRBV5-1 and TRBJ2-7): KAGVTQTPRYLIKTRGQQVTLSCSPISGHRSVSWYQQTPGQGLQFLFEYFSETQRNKGNFPGRFSGRQFSNSRSEMNVSTLELGDSALYLCASSSTTPGTSGNYEQYFGPGTRLTVT.

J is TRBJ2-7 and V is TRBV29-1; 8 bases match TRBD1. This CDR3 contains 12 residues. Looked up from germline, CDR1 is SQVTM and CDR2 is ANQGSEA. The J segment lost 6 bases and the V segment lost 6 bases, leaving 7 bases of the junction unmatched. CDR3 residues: CSVRTGLSEQYF. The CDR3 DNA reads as TGCAGCGTGAGGACAGGGTTGTCCGAGCAGTACTTC.

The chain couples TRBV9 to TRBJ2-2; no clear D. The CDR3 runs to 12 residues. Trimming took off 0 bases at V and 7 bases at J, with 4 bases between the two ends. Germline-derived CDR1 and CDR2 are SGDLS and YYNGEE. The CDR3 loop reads CASSVVLGELFF. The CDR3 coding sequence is TGTGCCAGCAGCGTAGTGCTCGGGGAGCTGTTTTTT.

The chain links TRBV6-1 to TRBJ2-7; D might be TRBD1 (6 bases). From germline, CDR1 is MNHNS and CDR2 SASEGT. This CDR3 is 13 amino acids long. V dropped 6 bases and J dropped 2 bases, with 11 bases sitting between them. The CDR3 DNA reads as TGTGCCAGCAGCACCGGGGACACCTACGAGCAGTACTTC. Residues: CASSTGDTYEQYF.

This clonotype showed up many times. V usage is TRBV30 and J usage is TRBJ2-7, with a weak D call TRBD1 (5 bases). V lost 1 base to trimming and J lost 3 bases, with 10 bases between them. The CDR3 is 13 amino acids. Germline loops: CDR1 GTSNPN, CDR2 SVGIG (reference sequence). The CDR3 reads CAWSGDSYYEQYF. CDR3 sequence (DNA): TGTGCCTGGAGTGGAGACAGTTACTACGAGCAGTACTTC.

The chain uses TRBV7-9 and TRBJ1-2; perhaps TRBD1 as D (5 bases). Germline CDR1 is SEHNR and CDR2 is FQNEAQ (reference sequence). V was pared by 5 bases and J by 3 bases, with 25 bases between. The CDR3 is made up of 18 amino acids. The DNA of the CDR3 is TGTGCCAGCAGCCCCCAATGGGGACGGACACACGGAGACTATGGCTACACCTTC. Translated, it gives CASSPQWGRTHGDYGYTF.

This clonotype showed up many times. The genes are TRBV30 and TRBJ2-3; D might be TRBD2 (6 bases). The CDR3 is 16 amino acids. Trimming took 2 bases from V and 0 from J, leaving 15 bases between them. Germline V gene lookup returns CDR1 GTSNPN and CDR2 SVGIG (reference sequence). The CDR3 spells CAWSRGLLSSTDTQYF. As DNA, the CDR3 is TGTGCCTGGAGTAGGGGACTTCTATCTAGCACAGATACGCAGTATTTT.

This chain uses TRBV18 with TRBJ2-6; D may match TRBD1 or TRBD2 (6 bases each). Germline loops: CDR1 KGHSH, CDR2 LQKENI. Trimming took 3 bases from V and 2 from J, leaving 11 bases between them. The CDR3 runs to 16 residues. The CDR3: CASSPLGGPGANVLTF. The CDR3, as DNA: TGTGCCAGCTCACCGCTGGGGGGCCCTGGGGCCAACGTCCTGACTTTC.

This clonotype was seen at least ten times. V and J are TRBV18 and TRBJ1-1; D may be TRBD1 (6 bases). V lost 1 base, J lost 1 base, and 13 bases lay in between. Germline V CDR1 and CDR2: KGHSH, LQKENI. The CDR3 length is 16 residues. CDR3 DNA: TGTGCCAGCTCACCACGACGTGGACAGAGGAACACTGAAGCTTTCTTT. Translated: CASSPRRGQRNTEAFF.

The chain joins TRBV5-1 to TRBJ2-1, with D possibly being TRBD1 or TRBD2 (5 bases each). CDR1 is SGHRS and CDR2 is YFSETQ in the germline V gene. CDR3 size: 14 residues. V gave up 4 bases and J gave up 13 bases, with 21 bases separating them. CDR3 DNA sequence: TGCGCCAGCAGCGGGATGTTGGGACGCCACTTTCAGTTCTTC. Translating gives CASSGMLGRHFQFF.